The following is a T cell receptor beta chain sequence with its context. This sample stems from a study of blood T cell repertoires in COVID-19. Study summary: COVID-19 samples collected from the United States, Italy and Spain covered acute and convalescent phases. T cells, B-cell-depleted T cells, or PBMCs supplied cDNA or gDNA.

Methods used by the authors: Nucleated cell number was recorded as an estimate derived from reference gene primer amplification. Clones were sequenced by immunoSEQ multiplex PCR, and TCRdb holds only the in-frame ones, with some missing. That table gives V, J and clone size, and the DNA gave D and trimming. The table shows roughly 75,000 clones, with around 85% occurring only once. Sequencing used peripheral blood. The receptor was derived from a man in his sixties or seventies with acute or convalescent COVID-19.

CDR3 coding DNA: TGCAGCGTTGACGGGAGCAGGGGGCTTGAGACCCAGTACTTC. It specifies CSVDGSRGLETQYF. The chain combines TRBV29-1 with TRBJ2-5, with 8 bases that match TRBD1. V gave up 3 bases and J gave up 5 bases; unmatched junction bases: 8. The germline V gene has CDR1 SQVTM and CDR2 ANQGSEA. CDR3 length: 14 residues.